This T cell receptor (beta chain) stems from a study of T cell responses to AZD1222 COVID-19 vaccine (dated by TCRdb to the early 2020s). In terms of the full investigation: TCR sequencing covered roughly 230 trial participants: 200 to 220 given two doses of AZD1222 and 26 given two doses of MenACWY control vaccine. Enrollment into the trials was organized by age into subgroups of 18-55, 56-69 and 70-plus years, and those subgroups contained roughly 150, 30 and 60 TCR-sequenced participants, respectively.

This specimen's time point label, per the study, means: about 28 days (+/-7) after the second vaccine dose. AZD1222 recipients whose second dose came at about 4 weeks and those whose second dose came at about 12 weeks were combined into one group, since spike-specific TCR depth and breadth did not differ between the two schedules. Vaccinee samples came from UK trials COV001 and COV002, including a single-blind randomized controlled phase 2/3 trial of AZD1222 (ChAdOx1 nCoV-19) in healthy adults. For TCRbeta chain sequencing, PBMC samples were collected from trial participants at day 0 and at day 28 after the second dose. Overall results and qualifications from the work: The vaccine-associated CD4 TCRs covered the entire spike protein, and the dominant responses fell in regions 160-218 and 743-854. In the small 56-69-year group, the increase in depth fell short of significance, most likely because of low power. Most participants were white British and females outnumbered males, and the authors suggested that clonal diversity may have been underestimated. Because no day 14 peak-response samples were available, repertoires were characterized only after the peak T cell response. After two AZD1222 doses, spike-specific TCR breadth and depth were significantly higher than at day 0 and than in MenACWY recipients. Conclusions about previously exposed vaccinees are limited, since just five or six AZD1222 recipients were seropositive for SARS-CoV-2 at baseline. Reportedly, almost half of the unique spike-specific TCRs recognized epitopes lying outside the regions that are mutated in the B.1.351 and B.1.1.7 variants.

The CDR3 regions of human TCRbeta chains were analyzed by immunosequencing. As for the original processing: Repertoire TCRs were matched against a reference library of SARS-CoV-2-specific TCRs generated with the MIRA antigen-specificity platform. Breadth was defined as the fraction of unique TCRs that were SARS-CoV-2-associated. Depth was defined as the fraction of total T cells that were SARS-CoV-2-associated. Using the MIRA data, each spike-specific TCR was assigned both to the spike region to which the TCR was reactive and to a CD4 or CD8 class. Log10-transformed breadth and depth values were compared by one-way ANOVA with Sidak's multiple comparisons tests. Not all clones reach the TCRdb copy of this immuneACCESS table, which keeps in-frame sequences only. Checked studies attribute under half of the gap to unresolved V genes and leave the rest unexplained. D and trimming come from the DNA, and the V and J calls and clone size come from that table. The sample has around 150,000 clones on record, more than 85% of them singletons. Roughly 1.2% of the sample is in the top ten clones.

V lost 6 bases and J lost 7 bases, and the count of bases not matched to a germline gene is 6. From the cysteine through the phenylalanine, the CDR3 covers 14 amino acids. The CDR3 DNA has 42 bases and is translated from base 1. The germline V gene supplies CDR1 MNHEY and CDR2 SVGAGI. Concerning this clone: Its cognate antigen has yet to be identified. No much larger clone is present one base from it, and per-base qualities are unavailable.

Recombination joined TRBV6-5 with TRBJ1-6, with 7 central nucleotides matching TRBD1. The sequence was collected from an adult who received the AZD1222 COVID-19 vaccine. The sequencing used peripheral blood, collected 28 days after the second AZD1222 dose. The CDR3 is CASRRDSRNSPLHF. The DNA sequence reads TGTGCCAGCAGGAGGGACAGCCGAAATTCACCCCTCCACTTT.